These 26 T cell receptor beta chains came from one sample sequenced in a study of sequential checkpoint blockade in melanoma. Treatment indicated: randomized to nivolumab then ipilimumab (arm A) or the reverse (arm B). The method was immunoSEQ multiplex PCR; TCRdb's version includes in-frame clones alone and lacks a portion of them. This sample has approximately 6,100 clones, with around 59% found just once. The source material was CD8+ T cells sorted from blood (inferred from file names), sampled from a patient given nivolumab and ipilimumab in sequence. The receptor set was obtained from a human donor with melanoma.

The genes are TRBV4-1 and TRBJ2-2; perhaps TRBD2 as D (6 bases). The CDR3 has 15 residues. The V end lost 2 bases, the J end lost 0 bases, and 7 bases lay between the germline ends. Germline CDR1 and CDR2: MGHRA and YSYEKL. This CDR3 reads CASSQRGSNTGELFF. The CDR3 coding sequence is TGCGCCAGCAGCCAACGGGGGTCGAACACCGGGGAGCTGTTTTTT.

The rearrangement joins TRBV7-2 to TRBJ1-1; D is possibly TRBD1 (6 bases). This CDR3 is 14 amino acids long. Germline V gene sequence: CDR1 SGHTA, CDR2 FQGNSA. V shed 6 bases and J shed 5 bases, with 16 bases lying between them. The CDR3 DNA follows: TGTGCCAGCAGAGATTCAACAGGGATGACTGAAGCTTTCTTT. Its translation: CASRDSTGMTEAFF. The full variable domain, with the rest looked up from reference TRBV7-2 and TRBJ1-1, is GAGVSQSPSNKVTEKGKDVELRCDPISGHTALYWYRQSLGQGLEFLIYFQGNSAPDKSGLPSDRFSAERTGGSVSTLTIQRTQQEDSAVYLCASRDSTGMTEAFFGQGTRLTVV.

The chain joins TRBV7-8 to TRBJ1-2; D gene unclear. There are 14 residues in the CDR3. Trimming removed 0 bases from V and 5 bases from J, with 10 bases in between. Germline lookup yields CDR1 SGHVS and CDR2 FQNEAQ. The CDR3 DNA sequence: TGTGCCAGCAGCTTAGCGCAGACACCATATGGCTACACCTTC. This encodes CASSLAQTPYGYTF.

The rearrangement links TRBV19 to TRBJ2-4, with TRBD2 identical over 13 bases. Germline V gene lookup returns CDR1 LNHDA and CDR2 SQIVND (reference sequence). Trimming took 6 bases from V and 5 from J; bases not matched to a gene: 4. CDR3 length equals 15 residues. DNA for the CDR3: TGTGCCAGTAGGACTAGCGGGAGGCGGCAAAACATTCAGTACTTC. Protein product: CASRTSGRRQNIQYF.

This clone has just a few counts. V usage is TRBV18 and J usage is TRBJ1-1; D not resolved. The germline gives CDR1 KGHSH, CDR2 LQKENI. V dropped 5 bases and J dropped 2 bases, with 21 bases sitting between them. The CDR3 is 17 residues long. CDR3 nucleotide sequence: TGTGCCAGCTCAACGTCCGGGAACCATCGATATAACACTGAAGCTTTCTTT. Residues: CASSTSGNHRYNTEAFF.

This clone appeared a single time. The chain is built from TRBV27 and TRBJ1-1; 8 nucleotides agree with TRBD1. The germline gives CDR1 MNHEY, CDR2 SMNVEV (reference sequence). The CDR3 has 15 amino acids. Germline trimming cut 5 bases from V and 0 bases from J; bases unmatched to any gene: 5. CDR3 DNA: TGTGCCAGCAGTCCCACGACAGGGGTGAACACTGAAGCTTTCTTT. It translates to CASSPTTGVNTEAFF.

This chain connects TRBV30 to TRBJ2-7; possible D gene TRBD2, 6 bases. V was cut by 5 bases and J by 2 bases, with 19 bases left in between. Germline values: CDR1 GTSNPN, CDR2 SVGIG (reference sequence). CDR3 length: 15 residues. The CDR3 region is CAWERGGSFPYEQYF. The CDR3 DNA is TGTGCCTGGGAAAGAGGAGGGAGTTTCCCCTACGAGCAGTACTTC.

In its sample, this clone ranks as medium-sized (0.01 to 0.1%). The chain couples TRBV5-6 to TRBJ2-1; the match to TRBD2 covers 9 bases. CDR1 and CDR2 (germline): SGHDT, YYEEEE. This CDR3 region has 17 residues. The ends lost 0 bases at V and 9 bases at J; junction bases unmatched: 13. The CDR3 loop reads CASSLGGGGRAISEQFF. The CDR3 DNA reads TGTGCCAGCAGCTTGGGTGGTGGCGGGAGGGCGATTAGTGAGCAGTTCTTC.

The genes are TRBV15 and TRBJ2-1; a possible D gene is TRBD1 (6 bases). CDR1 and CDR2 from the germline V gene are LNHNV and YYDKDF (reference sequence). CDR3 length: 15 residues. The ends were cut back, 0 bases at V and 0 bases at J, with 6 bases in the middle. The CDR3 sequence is CATSREDSSYNEQFF. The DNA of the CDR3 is TGTGCCACCAGCAGAGAGGACAGCTCCTACAATGAGCAGTTCTTC.

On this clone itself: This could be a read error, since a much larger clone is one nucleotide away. CDR3: CASSQDRGVGELFF. The CDR3 DNA sequence: TGTGCCAGCAGCCAAGATCGGGGGGTAGGGGAGCTGTTTTTT. This chain connects TRBV5-4 to TRBJ2-2; the match to TRBD2 covers 7 bases. Germline V lookup: CDR1 SGHNT, CDR2 YYREEE (reference sequence). The CDR3 covers 14 residues. V lost 4 bases, J lost 8 bases, and 8 bases stayed unmatched.

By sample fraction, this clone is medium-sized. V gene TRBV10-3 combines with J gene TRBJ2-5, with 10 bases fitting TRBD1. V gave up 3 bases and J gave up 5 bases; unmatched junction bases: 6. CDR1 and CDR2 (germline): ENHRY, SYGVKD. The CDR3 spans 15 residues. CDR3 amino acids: CAISDQGQGWETQYF. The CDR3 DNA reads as TGTGCCATCAGTGATCAGGGACAGGGGTGGGAGACCCAGTACTTC.

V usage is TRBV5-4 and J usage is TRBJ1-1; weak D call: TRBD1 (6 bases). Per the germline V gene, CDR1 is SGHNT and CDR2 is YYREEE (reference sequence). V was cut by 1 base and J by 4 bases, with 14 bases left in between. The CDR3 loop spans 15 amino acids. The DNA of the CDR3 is TGTGCCAGCAGCTTGCGGACAGACGATGCCACTGAAGCTTTCTTT. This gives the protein CASSLRTDDATEAFF.

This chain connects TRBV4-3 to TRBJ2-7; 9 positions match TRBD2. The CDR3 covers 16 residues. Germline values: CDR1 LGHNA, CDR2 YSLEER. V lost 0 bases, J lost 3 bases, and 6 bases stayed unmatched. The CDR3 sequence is CASSQEAGGTYYEQYF. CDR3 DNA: TGCGCCAGCAGCCAAGAAGCGGGGGGAACTTACTACGAGCAGTACTTC.

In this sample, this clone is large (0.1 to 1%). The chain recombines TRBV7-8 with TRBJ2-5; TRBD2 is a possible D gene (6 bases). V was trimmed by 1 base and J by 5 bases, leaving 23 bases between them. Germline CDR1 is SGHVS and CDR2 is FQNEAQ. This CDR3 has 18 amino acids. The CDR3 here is CASSLGPWGGGRTETQYF. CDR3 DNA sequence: TGTGCCAGCAGCTTAGGCCCCTGGGGAGGTGGGCGTACGGAGACCCAGTACTTC.

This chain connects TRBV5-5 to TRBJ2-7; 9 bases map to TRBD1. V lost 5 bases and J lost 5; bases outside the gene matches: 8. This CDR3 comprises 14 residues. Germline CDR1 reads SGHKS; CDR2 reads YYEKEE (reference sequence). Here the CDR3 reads CASSIKDRGNEQYF. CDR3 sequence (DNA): TGTGCCAGCAGTATTAAGGACAGGGGAAACGAGCAGTACTTC.

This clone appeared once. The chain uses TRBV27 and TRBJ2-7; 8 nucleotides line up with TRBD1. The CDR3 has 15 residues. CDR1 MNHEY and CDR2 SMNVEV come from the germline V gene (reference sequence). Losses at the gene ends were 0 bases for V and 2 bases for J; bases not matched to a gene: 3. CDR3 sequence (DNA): TGTGCCAGCAGTTTATCGACGACAGGGGCCTACGAGCAGTACTTC. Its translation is CASSLSTTGAYEQYF.

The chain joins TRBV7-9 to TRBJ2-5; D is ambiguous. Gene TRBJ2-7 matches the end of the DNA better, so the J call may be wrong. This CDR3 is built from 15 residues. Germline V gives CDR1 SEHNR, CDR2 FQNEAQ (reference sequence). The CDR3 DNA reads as TGTGCCAGCAGTAGACCATTTGACACCTTAGGCGAGCAGTACTTC. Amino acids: CASSRPFDTLGEQYF.

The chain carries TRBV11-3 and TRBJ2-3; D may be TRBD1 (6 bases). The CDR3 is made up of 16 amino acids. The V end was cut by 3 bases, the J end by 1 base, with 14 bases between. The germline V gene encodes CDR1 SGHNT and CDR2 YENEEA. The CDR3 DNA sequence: TGTGCCAGCAGCTTTTGGGACACCGCACGCACAGATACGCAGTATTTT. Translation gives CASSFWDTARTDTQYF.

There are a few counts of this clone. The CDR3 sequence is CASSFLEGPLNEQFF. CDR3 DNA sequence: TGTGCCAGCAGCTTCTTGGAGGGCCCCCTTAATGAGCAGTTCTTC. The rearrangement uses TRBV7-9 and TRBJ2-1, with D possibly TRBD2 on 6 matching bases. V was cut by 3 bases and J by 7 bases, with 16 bases left in between. Germline V gives CDR1 SEHNR, CDR2 FQNEAQ (reference sequence). This CDR3 is built from 15 residues.

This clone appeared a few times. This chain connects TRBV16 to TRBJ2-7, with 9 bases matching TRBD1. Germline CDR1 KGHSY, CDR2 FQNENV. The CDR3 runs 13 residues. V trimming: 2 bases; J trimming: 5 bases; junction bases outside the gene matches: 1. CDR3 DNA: TGTGCCAGCAGCCAAACAGGGGGCAACGAGCAGTACTTC. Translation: CASSQTGGNEQYF.

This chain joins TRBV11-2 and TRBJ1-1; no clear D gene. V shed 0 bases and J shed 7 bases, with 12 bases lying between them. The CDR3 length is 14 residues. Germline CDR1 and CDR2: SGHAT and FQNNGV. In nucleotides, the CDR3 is TGTGCCAGCAGCTTAGATGGCATGGTCCTTGAAGCTTTCTTT. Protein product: CASSLDGMVLEAFF.

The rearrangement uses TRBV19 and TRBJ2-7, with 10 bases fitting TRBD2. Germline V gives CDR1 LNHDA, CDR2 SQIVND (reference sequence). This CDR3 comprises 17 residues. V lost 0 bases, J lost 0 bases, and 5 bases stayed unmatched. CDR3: CASSIDHGTSVSYEQYF. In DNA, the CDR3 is TGTGCCAGTAGTATAGATCACGGGACTAGCGTCTCCTACGAGCAGTACTTC.

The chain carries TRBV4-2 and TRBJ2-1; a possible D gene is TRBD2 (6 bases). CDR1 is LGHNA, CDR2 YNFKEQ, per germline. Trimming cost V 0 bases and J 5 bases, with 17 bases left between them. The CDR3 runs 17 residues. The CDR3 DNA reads TGTGCCAGCAGCCAAGAAAGTCCGGGAGTAGGTCACAATGAGCAGTTCTTC. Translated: CASSQESPGVGHNEQFF.

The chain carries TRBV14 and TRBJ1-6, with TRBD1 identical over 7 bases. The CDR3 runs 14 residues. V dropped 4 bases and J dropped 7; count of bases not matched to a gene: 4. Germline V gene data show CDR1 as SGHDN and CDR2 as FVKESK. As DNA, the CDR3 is TGTGCCAGCAGCCCGGTGACAGGGAATTCACCCCTCCACTTT. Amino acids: CASSPVTGNSPLHF. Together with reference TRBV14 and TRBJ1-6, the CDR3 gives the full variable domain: EAGVTQFPSHSVIEKGQTVTLRCDPISGHDNLYWYRRVMGKEIKFLLHFVKESKQDESGMPNNRFLAERTGGTYSTLKVQPAELEDSGVYFCASSPVTGNSPLHFGNGTRLTVT.

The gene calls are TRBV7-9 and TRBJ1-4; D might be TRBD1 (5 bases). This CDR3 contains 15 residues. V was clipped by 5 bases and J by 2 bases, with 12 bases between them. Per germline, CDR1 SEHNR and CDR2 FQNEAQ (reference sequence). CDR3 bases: TGTGCCAGCAGCACCAATCAGGGTACTAATGAAAAACTGTTTTTT. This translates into CASSTNQGTNEKLFF.

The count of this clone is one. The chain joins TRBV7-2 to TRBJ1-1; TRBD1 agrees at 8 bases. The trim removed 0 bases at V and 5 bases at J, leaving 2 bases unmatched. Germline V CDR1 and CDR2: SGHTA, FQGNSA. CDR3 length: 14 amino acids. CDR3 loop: CASSLAWTGTEAFF. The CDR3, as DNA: TGTGCCAGCAGCTTAGCCTGGACAGGGACTGAAGCTTTCTTT.